One sample yielded the 6 T cell receptor beta chains listed below, sequenced in a study of early T cells in non-severe SARS-CoV-2 infection. Each CDR3 protein is one row after TCRdb ran MiXCR on the 5' RACE reads. Of roughly 100,000 distinct CDR3 sequences listed, about 12% are singletons. This specimen consisted of whole blood, obtained at baseline. These receptor sequences come from an adult who was a healthcare worker with PCR-confirmed SARS-CoV-2 infection or an uninfected control (not recorded which).

This clonotype was recorded many times. The V call is TRBV30, the J call TRBJ1-2; D is unclear. CDR1 and CDR2 (germline): GTSNPN, SVGIG (reference sequence). CDR3 length: 15 amino acids. Trimming removed 0 bases at V and 0 bases at J, with 11 bases between. The CDR3 here is CAWSVRGRPNYGYTF. The CDR3, as DNA: TGTGCCTGGAGTGTACGAGGCAGACCTAACTATGGCTACACCTTC.

This clonotype was detected a few times. The gene calls are TRBV12-3 or TRBV12-4 and TRBJ1-2; 11 nucleotides line up with TRBD1. The CDR3 consists of 15 residues. V lost 3 bases to trimming and J lost 6 bases; unmatched junction nucleotides: 6. DNA of the CDR3: TGTGCCAGCAGTTTCTTGGGACAGGGGGGGCATGGCTACACCTTC. It codes for CASSFLGQGGHGYTF.

This clonotype showed up just a few times. The rearrangement links TRBV2 to TRBJ1-5; 9 bases are a match to TRBD1. Unmatched junction bases numbered 10, after V lost 7 bases and J lost 6 bases. CDR3 size: 15 residues. In germline, CDR1 is SNHLY, CDR2 FYNNEI. CDR3 sequence reads: CASNERQGVFQPQHF. In DNA form, the CDR3 reads TGTGCCAGCAACGAGAGACAGGGGGTATTTCAGCCCCAGCATTTT.

This clonotype was picked up a small number of times. The chain employs TRBV5-5 and TRBJ2-3; D call uncertain. Trimming cost V 4 bases and J 1 base, with 7 bases left between them. The CDR3 is made up of 13 amino acids. Germline V CDR1 and CDR2: SGHKS, YYEKEE (reference sequence). CDR3 nucleotide sequence: TGTGCCAGCAGCCCCATGGGCACAGATACGCAGTATTTT. This codes for CASSPMGTDTQYF. The variable domain in full, completed from reference TRBV5-5 and TRBJ2-3, reads DAGVTQSPTHLIKTRGQQVTLRCSPISGHKSVSWYQQVLGQGPQFIFQYYEKEERGRGNFPDRFSARQFPNYSSELNVNALLLGDSALYLCASSPMGTDTQYFGPGTRLTVL.

This clonotype was observed a handful of times. The chain joins TRBV11-2 to TRBJ2-3, with D perhaps TRBD1 or TRBD2 (6 bases each). The germline CDR1 and CDR2 sequences are SGHAT and FQNNGV. The CDR3 is made up of 15 amino acids. V dropped 4 bases and J dropped 8 bases, with 19 bases sitting between them. CDR3 region: CASSSTRGPEGTQYF. The CDR3 nucleotides are TGTGCCAGCAGCTCCACTCGGGGGCCGGAGGGTACGCAGTATTTT.

Only a few counts were recorded for this clonotype. J is TRBJ1-1 and V is TRBV7-8, with unresolved D. Germline CDR1 reads SGHVS; CDR2 reads FQNEAQ. The CDR3 spans 13 residues. V was cut by 1 base and J by 5 bases, with 8 bases left in between. The CDR3 region has the DNA TGTGCCAGCAGCTTAGTTTCGGGGACTGAAGCTTTCTTT. Encoded protein: CASSLVSGTEAFF.